This passage covers 2 T cell receptor beta chains from one sample sequenced in a study of blood T cell repertoires in COVID-19. Sequencing was performed with immunoSEQ multiplex PCR; in TCRdb, only in-frame clones are kept and a portion is missing. The sample comprises approximately 150,000 clones, 85% to 90% of which are singletons, and about 1.6% rests with the top ten. Sequencing was carried out using peripheral blood. All receptors come from an older woman with acute or convalescent COVID-19.

This rearrangement joins TRBV6-5 to TRBJ1-4; TRBD1 matches at 9 bases. This CDR3 contains 14 residues. The germline gives CDR1 MNHEY, CDR2 SVGAGI. V gave up 5 bases and J gave up 8 bases; unmatched junction bases: 6. The CDR3 protein is CASSPDRGLEKLFF. The CDR3 DNA is TGTGCCAGCAGTCCCGACAGGGGGTTGGAAAAACTGTTTTTT.

This rearrangement joins TRBV6-6 to TRBJ2-5, with TRBD2 identical over 11 bases. The CDR3 extends over 14 amino acids. Germline CDR1 and CDR2: MNHNY and SVGAGI (reference sequence). With 9 bases clipped from V and 2 bases from J, the junction kept 5 bases outside the gene matches. The CDR3 DNA is TGTGCCAGTTCTAGCGGGGGGAATCAAGAGACCCAGTACTTC. It codes for CASSSGGNQETQYF.